The T cell receptor (beta chain) under discussion was sequenced for a study of blood T cell repertoires in COVID-19. V lost 3 bases and J 6 bases, leaving 25 bases between the germline ends. CDR1 and CDR2 from the germline V gene are SQVTM and ANQGSEA. CDR3 length equals 17 residues. Generated by immunoSEQ multiplex PCR, the TCRdb table keeps only in-frame clones and is missing some. The sample carries almost 250,000 clones, roughly 90% recorded once. Recovered participants had two consecutive negative NP/OP PCR tests, healthcare professional clearance, or symptom resolution. The chain has TRBV29-1 and TRBJ2-3, with D possibly matching TRBD2 (8 bases). The source material was PBMCs or T cells enriched from blood (not recorded which). The receptor's source is a woman in her thirties who had recovered from COVID-19. CDR3: CSVELPFGTRGPDTQYF. The CDR3 DNA reads TGCAGCGTTGAGCTCCCTTTTGGGACTAGGGGGCCCGATACGCAGTATTTT.